Listed here is a single T cell receptor (beta chain). Per the original methods: Using reference gene primer amplification, nucleated cell counts were estimated. The protocol was immunoSEQ multiplex PCR, while the TCRdb copy is restricted to in-frame clones and leaves out a portion. V and J calls and clone size are given by that table; D and trimming were obtained from the DNA. The sample has approximately 150,000 clones; more than 80% are singletons. Germline assignment: CDR1 MNHNS and CDR2 SASEGT. This CDR3 comprises 17 residues. Losses at the gene ends were 4 bases for V and 2 bases for J; bases not matched to a gene: 10. This sample stems from a study of blood T cell repertoires in COVID-19. Whole-study context: Specimens from acute and convalescent COVID-19 originated in the United States, Italy and Spain.

This receptor was obtained from a human donor in a cohort sampled during active COVID-19. The chain joins TRBV6-1 to TRBJ1-4, with TRBD1 matching 7 bases. Sequences were obtained from peripheral blood. CDR3 coding DNA: TGTGCCAGCAGTGTCCGCCTTGGGACAGCTACTAATGAAAAACTGTTTTTT. Translating gives CASSVRLGTATNEKLFF.